Each of the 5 T cell receptor beta chains below was sequenced from the same sample in a study of blood T cell repertoires in COVID-19. Produced via immunoSEQ multiplex PCR; TCRdb's table is partial and in-frame only. This sample has approximately 350,000 clones, with 80% to 90% found just once. The sample comprised PBMCs or T cells enriched from blood (not recorded which). These receptors were collected from a man between 18 and 29 years old who had recovered from COVID-19.

The genes are TRBV9 and TRBJ1-2, with 7 bases matching TRBD1. The CDR3 runs to 13 residues. Per germline, CDR1 SGDLS and CDR2 YYNGEE. J lost 8 bases, V lost 0 bases, and 4 bases had no gene match. The CDR3 here is CASSVEGARGYTF. The CDR3 DNA sequence: TGTGCCAGCAGCGTAGAGGGGGCGCGGGGCTACACCTTC.

The chain employs TRBV11-2 and TRBJ2-7; tentatively, D is TRBD2 (5 bases). The germline V gene has CDR1 SGHAT and CDR2 FQNNGV. V was trimmed by 5 bases and J by 3 bases, leaving 11 bases between them. The CDR3 contains 13 residues. The CDR3 spells CASSLHRGYEQYF. As DNA, the CDR3 is TGTGCCAGCAGCCTCCACCGGGGCTACGAGCAGTACTTC.

This clone has just one count. The chain employs TRBV28 and TRBJ2-7; 7 nucleotides match TRBD2. This CDR3 has 15 residues. Trimming removed 8 bases from V and 3 bases from J; junction bases left unmatched: 13. Germline V gene sequence: CDR1 MDHEN, CDR2 SYDVKM. CDR3 coding DNA: TGTGCCAGCTCCTCTGGGGGGGAGGGCCACTACGAGCAGTACTTC. It specifies CASSSGGEGHYEQYF. Full variable domain (remainder filled in from reference TRBV28 and TRBJ2-7): DVKVTQSSRYLVKRTGEKVFLECVQDMDHENMFWYRQDPGLGLRLIYFSYDVKMKEKGDIPEGYSVSREKKERFSLILESASTNQTSMYLCASSSGGEGHYEQYFGPGTRLTVT.

Details on this clone: The sample holds other DNA sequences that translate to the same CDR3. The chain carries TRBV9 and TRBJ1-2; D is unclear. There are 14 residues in the CDR3. V lost 0 bases and J 0 bases, leaving 6 bases between the germline ends. Germline CDR1 reads SGDLS; CDR2 reads YYNGEE. The CDR3 DNA reads as TGTGCCAGCAGCGTAGGCGAGACTAACTATGGCTACACCTTC. Translated, it gives CASSVGETNYGYTF.

This sequence joins TRBV27 and TRBJ1-6, with D tentatively TRBD1 (6 bases). This CDR3 is 17 amino acids long. From germline, CDR1 is MNHEY and CDR2 SMNVEV (reference sequence). V was pared by 6 bases and J by 5 bases, with 20 bases between. CDR3 loop: CASRFQGQTINNSPLHF. The CDR3 DNA reads TGTGCCAGCAGATTCCAGGGACAAACGATCAATAATTCACCCCTCCACTTT.